These 25 T cell receptor beta chains share one sample of origin, sequenced in a study of T cell repertoires in cytomegalovirus infection. TCRdb recomputed calls from the reads with MiXCR, one row per CDR3 protein. Among 160,000 or so distinct CDR3 sequences listed, 17% were seen once. What was sequenced was CD8+ T cells from PBMCs. These TCRs come from a human donor in good health (CMV status not recorded). Some clones in this sample may be carry-over from other donors' samples.

The chain uses TRBV11-2 and TRBJ2-3, with 12 bases identical to TRBD2. V lost 2 bases, J lost 0 bases, and 15 bases stayed unmatched. Germline loops: CDR1 SGHAT, CDR2 FQNNGV. The CDR3 runs to 21 residues. CDR3 sequence reads: CASSLRGGETSGRASTDTQYF. CDR3 bases: TGTGCCAGCAGCTTAAGAGGCGGGGAGACTAGCGGGAGAGCTAGCACAGATACGCAGTATTTT.

V usage is TRBV7-6 and J usage is TRBJ2-3; TRBD2 matches at 11 bases. The CDR3 is made up of 16 amino acids. V lost 4 bases, J lost 0 bases, and 3 bases stayed unmatched. CDR1 is SGHVS and CDR2 is FNYEAQ in the germline V gene. As DNA, the CDR3 is TGTGCCAGCAGCTCCAGGACTAGCGGGAGCACAGATACGCAGTATTTT. It encodes CASSSRTSGSTDTQYF.

The sample holds one count of this clonotype. This rearrangement joins TRBV24-1 to TRBJ2-1, with TRBD1 as a possible D gene (5 bases). Germline V CDR1 and CDR2: KGHDR, SFDVKD. The CDR3 covers 14 residues. V dropped 0 bases and J dropped 9 bases, with 11 bases sitting between them. CDR3 in DNA: TGTGCCACCAGTGATTTGCAGACAGTAAGTGAGCAGTTCTTC. It codes for CATSDLQTVSEQFF.

This clonotype was observed many times. The chain recombines TRBV12-5 with TRBJ1-1; D gene uncertain. V was cut by 6 bases and J by 6 bases, with 11 bases left in between. Germline lookup yields CDR1 LGHNT and CDR2 FRNRAP. This CDR3 contains 12 residues. CDR3 nucleotides: TGTGCTAGTGGGAAGGACTGGGCTGAAGCTTTCTTT. Translating it yields CASGKDWAEAFF.

The chain recombines TRBV20-1 with TRBJ2-7, with 7 bases matching TRBD2. CDR1 DFQATT and CDR2 SNEGSKA come from the germline V gene (reference sequence). This CDR3 contains 14 residues. J gave up 2 bases and V 3 bases, and 7 bases lay outside the gene matches. Written as DNA, the CDR3 is TGCAGTGCTAGTTTGTCTAGCGGACCCTACGAGCAGTACTTC. Protein sequence: CSASLSSGPYEQYF.

This clonotype was recorded at least ten times. This rearrangement joins TRBV28 to TRBJ1-1, with D unclear. V was trimmed by 5 bases and J by 1 base, leaving 14 bases between them. This CDR3 is 15 amino acids long. Germline lookup yields CDR1 MDHEN and CDR2 SYDVKM. The CDR3 DNA reads TGTGCCAGCAGTATCCTTGACTCCGGGAACACTGAAGCTTTCTTT. Its translation: CASSILDSGNTEAFF.

This chain uses TRBV27 with TRBJ2-6; D not certain. V was cut by 5 bases and J by 5 bases, with 10 bases left in between. This CDR3 spans 14 amino acids. Germline V gene lookup returns CDR1 MNHEY and CDR2 SMNVEV (reference sequence). CDR3 loop: CASSPVIRANVLTF. The DNA for the CDR3 is TGTGCCAGCAGTCCCGTCATTAGGGCCAACGTCCTGACTTTC.

The J gene is TRBJ1-2, the V gene TRBV29-1; D unclear. The CDR3 runs to 12 residues. The V and J ends lost 2 bases and 6 bases respectively, with 10 bases between them. Germline lookup yields CDR1 SQVTM and CDR2 ANQGSEA. CDR3 sequence (DNA): TGCAGCGTTGAATACTCAGGTCATGGCTACACCTTC. It translates to CSVEYSGHGYTF.

This clonotype was found a few times. This sequence joins TRBV7-2 and TRBJ2-3, with 11 bases aligning to TRBD2. Trimming at V came to 2 bases and at J to 1 base, leaving 2 bases not matched to a gene. Germline lookup yields CDR1 SGHTA and CDR2 FQGNSA. The length of the CDR3 is 16 residues. The CDR3 loop is CASSLNSGRGTDTQYF. Written as DNA, the CDR3 is TGTGCCAGCAGCTTAAATAGCGGGAGGGGCACAGATACGCAGTATTTT.

This clonotype occurred many times. The chain is built from TRBV7-9 and TRBJ2-7, with a weak D call TRBD1 (6 bases). This CDR3 is 14 amino acids long. Germline V CDR1 and CDR2: SEHNR, FQNEAQ (reference sequence). Trimming took 5 bases from V and 1 from J, leaving 12 bases between them. In nucleotides, the CDR3 is TGTGCCAGCAGCCCACAGGGAAGGTCCTACGAGCAGTACTTC. Its protein product is CASSPQGRSYEQYF.

V and J are TRBV19 and TRBJ2-7; 8 bases agree with TRBD2. V trimming: 4 bases; J trimming: 0 bases; junction bases outside the gene matches: 5. The germline V gene has CDR1 LNHDA and CDR2 SQIVND (reference sequence). The length of the CDR3 is 15 residues. This CDR3 reads CASSTTSGNSYEQYF. The CDR3 DNA reads as TGTGCCAGTAGTACAACTAGCGGTAACTCCTACGAGCAGTACTTC.

This clonotype was counted only a few times. V usage is TRBV7-2 and J usage is TRBJ1-1; D possibly corresponds to TRBD1 (5 bases). This CDR3 is built from 16 residues. The germline V and J ends were trimmed by 6 bases and 1 base, with 18 bases remaining between them. Germline values: CDR1 SGHTA, CDR2 FQGNSA. The CDR3 bases are TGTGCCAGCAGGACCCCAGGGCCCGCCAGGAACACTGAAGCTTTCTTT. The encoded protein is CASRTPGPARNTEAFF.

The chain uses TRBV11-2 and TRBJ2-1, with TRBD2 matching over 8 bases. The CDR3 runs to 18 residues. Germline V CDR1 and CDR2: SGHAT, FQNNGV. V was clipped by 0 bases and J by 7 bases; unmatched bases: 14. The CDR3 here is CASSLDDAGGPLWNEQFF. The CDR3 DNA reads TGTGCCAGCAGCTTAGATGATGCGGGAGGTCCCCTGTGGAATGAGCAGTTCTTC.

This clonotype was observed a handful of times. The rearrangement links TRBV6-2 or TRBV6-3 to TRBJ2-6; no definite D call. V gave up 8 bases and J gave up 0 bases, with 14 bases separating them. The CDR3 is 16 residues long. The germline V gene has CDR1 MNHEY and CDR2 SVGEGT. The CDR3 protein is CASPVIGLSGANVLTF. CDR3 DNA sequence: TGTGCCAGCCCGGTTATCGGCCTCTCTGGGGCCAACGTCCTGACTTTC.

This clonotype has only a few counts. The rearrangement joins TRBV7-9 to TRBJ1-1; TRBD1 matches 8 bases. J lost 4 bases, V lost 5 bases, and 12 bases had no gene match. The germline gives CDR1 SEHNR, CDR2 FQNEAQ (reference sequence). There are 16 residues in the CDR3. The chain's CDR3 is CASSTAGGGRGTEAFF. CDR3 DNA: TGTGCCAGCAGCACCGCAGGGGGCGGAAGAGGCACTGAAGCTTTCTTT.

The rearrangement links TRBV15 to TRBJ2-1, with no clear D. The V gene lost 0 bases and the J gene lost 5 bases, with 11 bases spanning the gap. The V gene's germline CDR1 is LNHNV and CDR2 YYDKDF (reference sequence). This CDR3 contains 15 residues. CDR3 nucleotides: TGTGCCACCAGCAGAGAATTTGAAGAAAACAATGAGCAGTTCTTC. Its translation is CATSREFEENNEQFF.

The table lists this clonotype with a few counts. The chain uses TRBV20-1 and TRBJ1-5; 8 bases align to TRBD1. J was trimmed by 6 bases and V by 4 bases; bases with no gene match: 14. CDR3 length: 16 amino acids. Germline loops: CDR1 DFQATT, CDR2 SNEGSKA (reference sequence). As DNA, the CDR3 is TGCAGTGCTATAGGACAGGGCGTCGGTATAGGTCAGCCCCAGCATTTT. Its protein product is CSAIGQGVGIGQPQHF.

In its sample, this clonotype was seen many times. The germline gene is not matched at one end of the junction; a read error may be the cause. This chain uses TRBV5-1 with TRBJ2-7; 7 bases match TRBD1. CDR1 SGHRS and CDR2 YFSETQ come from the germline V gene. The CDR3 is made up of 13 amino acids. The CDR3 region is CASSPGTAYEQYF. CDR3 DNA: TGTGCCAGCAGCCCCGGGACAGCCTACGAGCAGTACTTC.

This clonotype was observed a few times. V is TRBV5-1 and J is TRBJ2-5, with D maybe TRBD2 (6 bases). The CDR3 is 14 amino acids. The ends were cut back, 6 bases at V and 5 bases at J, with 17 bases in the middle. Per the germline V gene, CDR1 is SGHRS and CDR2 is YFSETQ. This CDR3 is CASNLFGGVETQYF. As DNA, the CDR3 is TGCGCCAGCAACCTTTTCGGAGGGGTGGAGACCCAGTACTTC.

The rearrangement links TRBV7-2 to TRBJ1-6; D perhaps matches TRBD1 (6 bases). V lost 8 bases, J lost 7 bases, and 15 bases lay in between. Germline values: CDR1 SGHTA, CDR2 FQGNSA. The CDR3 has 14 residues. CDR3 nucleotide sequence: TGTGCCAGCGTAGGAGGGGGGGCAAATTCACCCCTCCACTTT. Residues: CASVGGGANSPLHF.

The rearrangement uses TRBV6-1 and TRBJ2-1, with a weak D call TRBD2 (7 bases). Trimming removed 4 bases from V and 6 bases from J, with 22 bases in between. This CDR3 spans 17 amino acids. Germline V lookup: CDR1 MNHNS, CDR2 SASEGT. This chain's CDR3 is CASSVNTGWGGLNEQFF. DNA of the CDR3: TGTGCCAGCAGTGTTAATACGGGGTGGGGGGGCCTCAATGAGCAGTTCTTC.

This clonotype was seen a few times. The gene calls are TRBV25-1 and TRBJ1-1, with D maybe TRBD1 (5 bases). The CDR3 totals 13 residues. V dropped 6 bases and J dropped 2 bases, with 10 bases sitting between them. CDR1 is MGHDK, CDR2 SYGVNS, per germline. CDR3: CASRDTLNTEAFF. The DNA for the CDR3 is TGTGCCAGCAGGGACACCTTAAACACTGAAGCTTTCTTT.

This clonotype was seen a handful of times. The rearrangement joins TRBV12-3 or TRBV12-4 to TRBJ2-7; TRBD1 is a possible D gene (5 bases). V was cut by 4 bases and J by 7 bases, with 14 bases left in between. This CDR3 spans 13 amino acids. CDR3 protein: CASSWGPSSEQYF. CDR3 nucleotide sequence: TGTGCCAGCAGTTGGGGCCCCTCCTCGGAGCAGTACTTC.

The chain combines TRBV7-4 with TRBJ1-2; no clear D. The CDR3 is made up of 10 amino acids. The V end lost 4 bases, the J end lost 8 bases, and 5 bases lay between the germline ends. In germline, CDR1 is SGHVT, CDR2 SQSDAQ. The CDR3 reads CASSSLGYTF. The CDR3 DNA is TGTGCCAGCAGCTCTCTGGGCTACACCTTC.

This clonotype was found a few times. The CDR3 here is CATLDRGHEQFF. CDR3 DNA: TGTGCCACCCTGGACAGGGGGCATGAGCAGTTCTTC. The V gene is TRBV12-3 or TRBV12-4, the J gene TRBJ2-1; 11 positions match TRBD1. V gave up 10 bases and J gave up 8 bases; unmatched junction bases: 4. This CDR3 has 12 residues.